Following are 16 T cell receptor beta chains from one sample sequenced in a study of shared T cell receptors in the human thymus. Generated by immunoSEQ multiplex PCR, the TCRdb table keeps only in-frame clones and is missing some. In the table there are about 660,000 clones, 88% of which are singletons. These data also featured in a second study, about human thymus T cells.

The sequencing input was thymocytes. These receptor sequences come from a boy younger than two with a congenital heart defect.

The J gene is TRBJ1-2, the V gene TRBV19, with 9 bases matching TRBD1. The germline gives CDR1 LNHDA, CDR2 SQIVND (reference sequence). The CDR3 has 14 residues. V lost 5 bases to trimming and J lost 7 bases; unmatched junction nucleotides: 8. The CDR3 sequence: CASSYGGQGGGYTF. The CDR3 DNA reads TGTGCCAGTAGTTATGGGGGACAGGGAGGTGGCTACACCTTC.

This sequence joins TRBV6-5 and TRBJ2-1; a weak D match, TRBD2 (6 bases). V was shortened by 5 bases and J by 10 bases, with 15 bases between the two germline ends. This CDR3 contains 13 residues. Germline assignment: CDR1 MNHEY and CDR2 SVGAGI. This CDR3 reads CASSHRLEWEQFF. In DNA, the CDR3 is TGTGCCAGCAGTCACCGACTAGAGTGGGAGCAGTTCTTC.

This chain links TRBV7-6 with TRBJ2-3; TRBD1 agrees at 10 bases. The germline CDR1 and CDR2 sequences are SGHVS and FNYEAQ. This CDR3 region has 14 residues. The trim removed 7 bases at V and 4 bases at J, leaving 5 bases unmatched. CDR3 nucleotide sequence: TGTGCCAGCACTGACAGGGGGCTATCAGATACGCAGTATTTT. Protein: CASTDRGLSDTQYF.

This chain connects TRBV6-5 to TRBJ2-7; TRBD1 is a possible D gene (6 bases). The CDR3 is made up of 14 amino acids. V lost 8 bases and J lost 0, with 14 bases in between. Germline loops: CDR1 MNHEY, CDR2 SVGAGI. The CDR3 region is CASGIRGSSYEQYF. Written as DNA, the CDR3 is TGTGCCAGCGGAATCAGGGGAAGCTCCTACGAGCAGTACTTC.

The count of this clone is one. J is TRBJ2-1 and V is TRBV27, with TRBD2 matching 13 bases. J lost 7 bases, V lost 6 bases, and 18 bases had no gene match. The CDR3 covers 19 residues. Germline assignment: CDR1 MNHEY and CDR2 SMNVEV (reference sequence). The CDR3 sequence is CASSPPGDRTSGGQNEQFF. The CDR3, as DNA: TGTGCCAGCAGCCCCCCAGGGGACAGGACTAGCGGGGGCCAAAATGAGCAGTTCTTC.

On this clone: In the same sample, other DNA sequences code for this CDR3. V is TRBV27 and J is TRBJ2-7, with 10 bases aligning to TRBD1. CDR3 length: 14 amino acids. Germline V gene lookup returns CDR1 MNHEY and CDR2 SMNVEV (reference sequence). Trimming took 6 bases from V and 2 from J; bases not matched to a gene: 4. In DNA, the CDR3 is TGTGCCAGCAGCCCTGGACAGGGGGCCTACGAGCAGTACTTC. It encodes CASSPGQGAYEQYF.

The rearrangement links TRBV5-4 to TRBJ2-3; 8 bases fit TRBD2. Per germline, CDR1 SGHNT and CDR2 YYREEE (reference sequence). The CDR3 has 16 residues. V dropped 1 base and J dropped 2; count of bases not matched to a gene: 6. CDR3 in amino acids: CASSLLASGLTDTQYF. The CDR3 nucleotides are TGTGCCAGCAGCTTGCTTGCTAGCGGGCTCACAGATACGCAGTATTTT.

The CDR3 DNA sequence: TGTGCCAGCAGTCTAAGGACTAGCGGAGCGGATGAGCAGTTCTTC. This codes for CASSLRTSGADEQFF. The V and J genes are TRBV7-8 and TRBJ2-1, with TRBD2 matching 10 bases. V was clipped by 6 bases and J by 8 bases; unmatched bases: 10. Per germline, CDR1 SGHVS and CDR2 FQNEAQ. The CDR3 has 15 amino acids.

This chain joins TRBV20-1 and TRBJ2-5, with TRBD1 as a possible D gene (6 bases). The germline V gene has CDR1 DFQATT and CDR2 SNEGSKA (reference sequence). The V end lost 5 bases, the J end lost 9 bases, and 7 bases lay between the germline ends. CDR3 length equals 9 residues. CDR3 sequence reads: CSAGGAQYF. Here the CDR3 DNA reads TGCAGTGCTGGGGGCGCCCAGTACTTC.

The J gene is TRBJ1-1, the V gene TRBV14; 7 bases are a match to TRBD1. Germline-derived CDR1 and CDR2 are SGHDN and FVKESK. V shed 10 bases, J shed 11 bases, and the junction held 13 bases outside the gene matches. The CDR3 has 12 residues. The CDR3 DNA follows: TGTGCCACCCCTGATATGGCCAGGGGGGCTTTCTTT. Residues: CATPDMARGAFF.

The chain has TRBV14 and TRBJ2-7; D gene uncertain. The CDR3 covers 12 residues. Trimming left V 0 bases short and J 3 bases short, with 3 bases between. In germline, CDR1 is SGHDN, CDR2 FVKESK. CDR3 amino acids: CASSQDIYEQYF. The CDR3 DNA is TGTGCCAGCAGCCAAGATATCTACGAGCAGTACTTC. Full variable domain (missing parts from reference TRBV14 and TRBJ2-7): EAGVTQFPSHSVIEKGQTVTLRCDPISGHDNLYWYRRVMGKEIKFLLHFVKESKQDESGMPNNRFLAERTGGTYSTLKVQPAELEDSGVYFCASSQDIYEQYFGPGTRLTVT.

This chain links TRBV18 with TRBJ2-3; a possible D gene is TRBD2 (6 bases). The CDR3 covers 16 residues. Trimming removed 2 bases from V and 1 base from J, with 13 bases in between. Germline CDR1 reads KGHSH; CDR2 reads LQKENI. The CDR3 region is CASSPREEIRTDTQYF. The DNA for the CDR3 is TGTGCCAGCTCACCAAGGGAGGAGATCCGCACAGATACGCAGTATTTT.

This clone was detected only once. This chain connects TRBV4-3 to TRBJ1-1, with 12 nucleotides matching TRBD1. The CDR3 length is 19 residues. Germline V gene lookup returns CDR1 LGHNA and CDR2 YSLEER. After removal of 0 bases from V and 6 bases from J, the junction contained 14 bases not matched to a gene. The CDR3: CASSQELGGQGASRAEAFF. The CDR3 region has the DNA TGCGCCAGCAGCCAAGAATTGGGGGGACAGGGGGCGTCCAGGGCTGAAGCTTTCTTT.

The chain combines TRBV19 with TRBJ1-1, with 10 bases matching TRBD1. J lost 1 base, V lost 7 bases, and 9 bases had no gene match. Germline V CDR1 and CDR2: LNHDA, SQIVND (reference sequence). The CDR3 is 16 amino acids. CDR3 in DNA: TGTGCCAGTACCACCGGGGACAGGGGCCGGAACACTGAAGCTTTCTTT. Translated: CASTTGDRGRNTEAFF.

V and J are TRBV7-9 and TRBJ2-3; the match to TRBD2 covers 7 bases. The CDR3 extends over 15 amino acids. Germline V gene lookup returns CDR1 SEHNR and CDR2 FQNEAQ (reference sequence). J lost 3 bases, V lost 6 bases, and 9 bases had no gene match. CDR3 residues: CASSLSGRGTDTQYF. The DNA for the CDR3 is TGTGCCAGCAGTCTTAGCGGGCGAGGAACAGATACGCAGTATTTT.

The rearrangement links TRBV7-2 to TRBJ2-1; D might be TRBD2 (5 bases). This CDR3 has 17 amino acids. Germline loops: CDR1 SGHTA, CDR2 FQGNSA. Trimming removed 5 bases from V and 4 bases from J, with 21 bases in between. CDR3 DNA sequence: TGTGCCAGCAGCGGGCTAAGAGAGGAGGCGGATTACAATGAGCAGTTCTTC. Translating it yields CASSGLREEADYNEQFF.